This passage covers 31 T cell receptor beta chains from one sample sequenced in a study of T-cell memory formation after mild COVID-19. TCRdb recomputed calls from the 5' RACE reads with MiXCR, one row per CDR3 protein. The data contain about 250,000 distinct CDR3 sequences, 15% of them seen just once; the ten biggest clones take up 2% to 2.5%. Sample: PBMCs or a T cell subset sorted from them (not recorded which). The receptors were gathered from an adult woman who had mild COVID-19 (a few samples of this study predate the infection). Cell type and time point are not known.

Many counts were recorded for this clonotype. The chain has TRBV7-2 and TRBJ1-1; D gene uncertain. Trimming removed 2 bases at V and 7 bases at J, with 17 bases between. CDR1 SGHTA and CDR2 FQGNSA come from the germline V gene. This CDR3 is 15 amino acids long. This CDR3 is CASSLKDRSGGEAFF. The DNA of the CDR3 is TGTGCCAGCAGCTTAAAGGATCGGAGTGGAGGTGAAGCTTTCTTT.

This clonotype was detected ten times or more. The gene calls are TRBV25-1 and TRBJ2-7; D gene unclear. Trimming cost V 3 bases and J 8 bases, with 11 bases left between them. The germline V gene has CDR1 MGHDK and CDR2 SYGVNS. The CDR3 sequence is 12 residues long. CDR3: CASSDPQGKQYF. In DNA, the CDR3 is TGTGCCAGCAGTGACCCCCAAGGGAAGCAGTACTTC.

This clonotype was counted only a few times. The rearrangement links TRBV2 to TRBJ2-3; no definite D call. This CDR3 spans 12 amino acids. V shed 1 base and J shed 8 bases, with 7 bases lying between them. In germline, CDR1 is SNHLY, CDR2 FYNNEI. The CDR3 bases are TGTGCCAGCAGTGAAGTCCCCACTACGCAGTATTTT. Amino acids: CASSEVPTTQYF.

The chain recombines TRBV14 with TRBJ2-2; 8 bases fit TRBD1. The CDR3 has 16 amino acids. The ends lost 4 bases at V and 6 bases at J; junction bases unmatched: 10. Germline CDR1 SGHDN, CDR2 FVKESK. The CDR3: CASSPIGQGGPGELFF. Written as DNA, the CDR3 is TGTGCCAGCAGCCCGATTGGACAGGGAGGCCCCGGGGAGCTGTTTTTT.

This clonotype occurred a few times. The chain couples TRBV6-2 or TRBV6-3 to TRBJ1-5, with a tentative D call TRBD1 (5 bases). V lost 7 bases to trimming and J lost 4 bases, with 14 bases between them. The CDR3 loop spans 14 amino acids. CDR1 is MNHEY and CDR2 is SVGEGT in the germline V gene. The CDR3 sequence is CASTEDRNNQPQHF. The CDR3 DNA reads as TGTGCCAGCACAGAAGACAGAAATAATCAGCCCCAGCATTTT.

In its sample, this clonotype was seen a few times. The chain employs TRBV6-2 or TRBV6-3 and TRBJ2-7; maybe TRBD2 (6 bases). The CDR3 loop spans 14 amino acids. The V end lost 4 bases, the J end lost 3 bases, and 13 bases lay between the germline ends. Germline CDR1 and CDR2: MNHEY and SVGEGT. For the CDR3, the DNA is TGTGCCAGCAGTTTAACCGGGACTGGCTACGAGCAGTACTTC. Protein sequence: CASSLTGTGYEQYF.

This clonotype occurred a few times. V and J are TRBV11-2 and TRBJ2-1; TRBD2 matches 16 bases. This CDR3 region has 16 residues. V dropped 4 bases and J dropped 9; count of bases not matched to a gene: 6. Germline CDR1 and CDR2: SGHAT and FQNNGV. The CDR3 here is CASSSGLAGGLGEQFF. The CDR3, as DNA: TGTGCCAGCAGCTCGGGACTAGCGGGGGGGCTCGGTGAGCAGTTCTTC. The full variable domain, its missing parts supplied by reference TRBV11-2 and TRBJ2-1, is EAGVAQSPRYKIIEKRQSVAFWCNPISGHATLYWYQQILGQGPKLLIQFQNNGVVDDSQLPKDRFSAERLKGVDSTLKIQPAKLEDSAVYLCASSSGLAGGLGEQFFGPGTRLTVL.

This CDR3 reads CASSEGTGGAEYF. Here the CDR3 DNA reads TGTGCCAGCAGTGAAGGGACAGGGGGCGCCGAGTACTTC. The chain joins TRBV2 to TRBJ2-7; the match to TRBD1 covers 11 bases. Germline CDR1 and CDR2: SNHLY and FYNNEI. The V segment lost 1 base and the J segment 11 bases; nucleotides outside the gene matches: 4. This CDR3 is 13 amino acids long.

This clonotype was counted between two and nine times. The chain carries TRBV5-1 and TRBJ2-3; 10 bases line up with TRBD2. CDR1 is SGHRS, CDR2 YFSETQ, per germline. This CDR3 is built from 17 residues. With 2 bases clipped from V and 0 bases from J, the junction kept 6 bases outside the gene matches. The CDR3 DNA follows: TGCGCCAGCAGCTTAGGCCGGACTAGCGGAAGCACAGATACGCAGTATTTT. This sequence encodes CASSLGRTSGSTDTQYF.

This clonotype was found a few times. CDR3 amino acids: CASSLVYGGPGYSAGNSPLHF. CDR3 nucleotide sequence: TGTGCCAGCAGCTTGGTGTACGGGGGCCCAGGGTACTCCGCGGGAAATTCACCCCTCCACTTT. This chain connects TRBV5-4 to TRBJ1-6, with a tentative D call TRBD1 (6 bases). Germline-derived CDR1 and CDR2 are SGHNT and YYREEE (reference sequence). There are 21 residues in the CDR3. Trimming pared 0 bases from V and 7 bases from J, leaving 29 bases between. The entire variable domain, with the rest obtained from reference TRBV5-4 and TRBJ1-6, is as follows: ETGVTQSPTHLIKTRGQQVTLRCSSQSGHNTVSWYQQALGQGPQFIFQYYREEENGRGNFPPRFSGLQFPNYSSELNVNALELDDSALYLCASSLVYGGPGYSAGNSPLHFGNGTRLTVT.

This clonotype was seen many times. CDR3 loop: CASRENSYNSPLHF. The CDR3 DNA reads as TGCGCCAGCCGAGAGAACTCCTATAATTCACCCCTCCACTTT. The rearrangement joins TRBV5-1 to TRBJ1-6; D not certain. This CDR3 contains 14 residues. Germline V lookup: CDR1 SGHRS, CDR2 YFSETQ. Trimming took off 7 bases at V and 0 bases at J, with 8 bases between the two ends.

This chain links TRBV5-4 with TRBJ2-1; maybe TRBD2 (5 bases). Germline V lookup: CDR1 SGHNT, CDR2 YYREEE (reference sequence). V was clipped by 2 bases and J by 2 bases, with 11 bases between them. This CDR3 spans 15 amino acids. The CDR3 DNA reads as TGTGCCAGCAGCTTCGGTCAGACTACCTACAATGAGCAGTTCTTC. Amino acid sequence: CASSFGQTTYNEQFF.

The V call is TRBV12-3 or TRBV12-4, the J call TRBJ2-4; D possibly corresponds to TRBD2 (6 bases). The CDR3 consists of 13 residues. Trimming took off 3 bases at V and 7 bases at J, with 10 bases between the two ends. The CDR3 loop reads CASSFSGGNIQYF. CDR3 DNA: TGTGCCAGCAGTTTTAGCGGAGGGAACATTCAGTACTTC.

There are many counts of this clonotype. The chain is built from TRBV5-1 and TRBJ1-2, with TRBD1 matching over 7 bases. Germline CDR1 SGHRS, CDR2 YFSETQ. This CDR3 is built from 15 residues. The junction had 7 bases not matched to a gene; V was cut back by 0 bases and J by 5 bases. CDR3 nucleotides: TGCGCCAGCAGCTTGGATGAGGGGGCGCAATATGGCTACACCTTC. Amino acid sequence: CASSLDEGAQYGYTF.

The DNA for the CDR3 is TGCAGTGCTATTCAGGGGGCAGCGGGAAACACCATATATTTT. This sequence encodes CSAIQGAAGNTIYF. The J gene is TRBJ1-3, the V gene TRBV20-1, with 8 bases matching TRBD1. The CDR3 runs 14 residues. Trimming at V came to 4 bases and at J to 4 bases, leaving 6 bases not matched to a gene. CDR1 and CDR2 (germline): DFQATT, SNEGSKA (reference sequence).

Only a few counts were recorded for this clonotype. The chain uses TRBV21-1 and TRBJ1-1; the D call TRBD1 from the table was never checked on the DNA. TRBV21-1 is a pseudogene locus. The CDR3 sequence is 18 residues long. The chain's CDR3 is CASSKGVAGQMGIAEAFF. In DNA, the CDR3 is TGTGCCAGCAGCAAGGGGGTAGCAGGGCAAATGGGGATTGCTGAAGCTTTCTTT.

In DNA, the CDR3 is TGTGCCAGCAGCTTAGCTAGGCACCAGGGTTCACCCCTCCACTTT. Encoded protein: CASSLARHQGSPLHF. The chain recombines TRBV7-8 with TRBJ1-6; D may be TRBD1 (5 bases). V was pared by 0 bases and J by 9 bases, with 12 bases between. The CDR3 extends over 15 amino acids. Germline V lookup: CDR1 SGHVS, CDR2 FQNEAQ.

In this sample, this clonotype turned up a few times. The chain combines TRBV7-8 with TRBJ2-1; 8 nucleotides agree with TRBD1. V shed 4 bases, J shed 5 bases, and the junction held 10 bases outside the gene matches. The CDR3 loop spans 16 amino acids. CDR1 and CDR2 (germline): SGHVS, FQNEAQ. The CDR3 loop reads CASSSVRDRTHNEQFF. The CDR3 region has the DNA TGTGCCAGCAGCTCCGTCCGGGACAGGACTCACAATGAGCAGTTCTTC.

The gene calls are TRBV29-1 and TRBJ2-7, with 9 positions matching TRBD1. The CDR3 runs to 13 residues. The trim removed 5 bases at V and 3 bases at J, leaving 5 bases unmatched. Germline values: CDR1 SQVTM, CDR2 ANQGSEA. The CDR3 region is CSVRDRVGYEQYF. The CDR3 DNA follows: TGCAGCGTTAGGGACAGGGTGGGCTACGAGCAGTACTTC.

This clonotype was recorded at least ten times. The chain employs TRBV6-5 and TRBJ2-2; 8 bases fit TRBD2. The germline CDR1 and CDR2 sequences are MNHEY and SVGAGI. The CDR3 is made up of 15 amino acids. J gave up 1 base and V 6 bases, and 4 bases lay outside the gene matches. The CDR3 DNA reads as TGTGCCAGCAGGCCAGCGGGGGTGAACACCGGGGAGCTGTTTTTT. This gives the protein CASRPAGVNTGELFF.

This clonotype turned up a few times. The chain carries TRBV20-1 and TRBJ2-7; 10 bases match TRBD2. This CDR3 spans 17 amino acids. Per the germline V gene, CDR1 is DFQATT and CDR2 is SNEGSKA (reference sequence). With V trimmed by 5 bases and J by 0 bases, 13 bases remained unmatched. CDR3 loop: CSAPGGPTSGNSYEQYF. The CDR3 DNA is TGCAGTGCTCCAGGGGGCCCAACTAGCGGGAACTCCTACGAGCAGTACTTC.

The J gene is TRBJ2-1, the V gene TRBV20-1; 12 bases are a match to TRBD2. V was pared by 3 bases and J by 8 bases, with 5 bases of the junction left unmatched. Germline-derived CDR1 and CDR2 are DFQATT and SNEGSKA (reference sequence). This CDR3 has 14 residues. CDR3 protein: CSARTSGSSHEQFF. For the CDR3, the DNA is TGCAGTGCTAGGACTAGCGGGAGTTCTCATGAGCAGTTCTTC.

This clonotype was detected only a few times. The chain recombines TRBV5-1 with TRBJ1-2; 9 bases are shared with TRBD1. Germline CDR1 SGHRS, CDR2 YFSETQ. This CDR3 is built from 15 residues. The trim removed 4 bases at V and 5 bases at J, leaving 9 bases unmatched. The CDR3 bases are TGCGCCAGCAGCGCGGACAGGGGCCGAACTTATGGCTACACCTTC. Protein product: CASSADRGRTYGYTF.

This clonotype came up many times. V is TRBV5-1 and J is TRBJ2-7, with D possibly being TRBD1 (6 bases). CDR1 and CDR2 from the germline V gene are SGHRS and YFSETQ. V was cut by 0 bases and J by 1 base, with 11 bases left in between. The length of the CDR3 is 15 residues. The CDR3 DNA sequence: TGCGCCAGCAGCTTGGCCGGGCAGGGGTCCTACGAGCAGTACTTC. This codes for CASSLAGQGSYEQYF.

As DNA, the CDR3 is TGCAGCGTTGGCGGGGGGATGGCCTATGGCTACACCTTC. It codes for CSVGGGMAYGYTF. The chain joins TRBV29-1 to TRBJ1-2, with D possibly being TRBD1 (5 bases). In germline, CDR1 is SQVTM, CDR2 ANQGSEA. This CDR3 is 13 amino acids long. V lost 4 bases and J 4 bases, leaving 13 bases between the germline ends.

The chain has TRBV7-2 and TRBJ2-5; 7 nucleotides match TRBD2. Germline V gives CDR1 SGHTA, CDR2 FQGNSA. This CDR3 contains 17 residues. V lost 5 bases to trimming and J lost 5 bases; unmatched junction nucleotides: 17. CDR3 bases: TGTGCCAGCAGCACCGGAGCCCTTGGGGGGGTTGGCGAGACCCAGTACTTC. This translates into CASSTGALGGVGETQYF.

This clonotype has at least ten counts. The V and J genes are TRBV13 and TRBJ2-3; 8 positions match TRBD1. This CDR3 contains 15 residues. The V gene's germline CDR1 is PRHDT and CDR2 FYEKMQ (reference sequence). The V segment lost 5 bases and the J segment 1 base; nucleotides outside the gene matches: 5. CDR3 sequence reads: CASSLDRVGTDTQYF. The CDR3 DNA is TGTGCCAGCAGCCTGGACAGGGTTGGCACAGATACGCAGTATTTT.

This clonotype has just a few counts. The chain recombines TRBV6-5 with TRBJ2-5, with TRBD2 identical over 8 bases. The J segment lost 7 bases and the V segment lost 4 bases, leaving 5 bases of the junction unmatched. The CDR3 has 13 residues. Germline V lookup: CDR1 MNHEY, CDR2 SVGAGI. The CDR3 spells CASSLRGGLTQYF. The DNA of the CDR3 is TGTGCCAGCAGTTTACGGGGGGGTCTGACCCAGTACTTC.

The chain links TRBV3-1 to TRBJ2-5; 12 bases align to TRBD2. This CDR3 spans 18 amino acids. Trimming removed 0 bases from V and 5 bases from J; junction bases left unmatched: 10. The germline CDR1 and CDR2 sequences are LGHDT and YNNKEL (reference sequence). The CDR3 DNA sequence: TGTGCCAGCAGCCAAGATCCCCTGACTAGCGGGGGAGGCGAGACCCAGTACTTC. It yields the protein CASSQDPLTSGGGETQYF.

In this sample, this clonotype turned up once. A much larger clone differs from this one at a single base, so this may be a read error. This sequence joins TRBV5-1 and TRBJ2-6, with 7 bases fitting TRBD1. J lost 5 bases, V lost 10 bases, and 9 bases had no gene match. Germline V CDR1 and CDR2: SGHRS, YFSETQ. This CDR3 is built from 14 residues. The CDR3 reads CAGGEGARANVLTF. The CDR3, as DNA: TGCGCCGGCGGCGAGGGGGCGCGGGCCAACGTCCTGACTTTC.

The chain couples TRBV10-3 to TRBJ1-1; D call uncertain. The CDR3 extends over 14 amino acids. Germline assignment: CDR1 ENHRY and CDR2 SYGVKD. The V and J ends lost 2 bases and 1 base respectively, with 8 bases between them. Here the CDR3 DNA reads TGTGCCATCAGTGAGGGGATTACGAACACTGAAGCTTTCTTT. It yields the protein CAISEGITNTEAFF.